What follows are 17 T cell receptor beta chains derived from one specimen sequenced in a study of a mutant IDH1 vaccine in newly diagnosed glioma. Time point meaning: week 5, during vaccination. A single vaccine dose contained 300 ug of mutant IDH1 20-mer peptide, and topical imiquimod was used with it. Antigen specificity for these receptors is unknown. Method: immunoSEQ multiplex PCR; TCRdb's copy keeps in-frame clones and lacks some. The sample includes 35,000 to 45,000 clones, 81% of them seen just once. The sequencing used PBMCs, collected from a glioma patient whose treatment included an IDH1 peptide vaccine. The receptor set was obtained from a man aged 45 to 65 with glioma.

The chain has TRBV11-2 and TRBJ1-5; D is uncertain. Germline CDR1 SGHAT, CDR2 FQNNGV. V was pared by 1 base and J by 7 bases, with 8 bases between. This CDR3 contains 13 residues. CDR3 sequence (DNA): TGTGCCAGCAGCTTAGCTTATAACCAGCCCCAGCATTTT. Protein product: CASSLAYNQPQHF. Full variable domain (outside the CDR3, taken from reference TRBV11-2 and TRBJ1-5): EAGVAQSPRYKIIEKRQSVAFWCNPISGHATLYWYQQILGQGPKLLIQFQNNGVVDDSQLPKDRFSAERLKGVDSTLKIQPAKLEDSAVYLCASSLAYNQPQHFGDGTRLSIL.

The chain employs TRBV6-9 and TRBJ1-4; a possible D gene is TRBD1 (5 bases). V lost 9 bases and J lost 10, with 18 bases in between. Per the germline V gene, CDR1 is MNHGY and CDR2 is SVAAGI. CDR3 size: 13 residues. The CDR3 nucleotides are TGTGCCAGAGGAGGCAGGGCGGCCCCAAAACTGTTTTTT. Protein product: CARGGRAAPKLFF.

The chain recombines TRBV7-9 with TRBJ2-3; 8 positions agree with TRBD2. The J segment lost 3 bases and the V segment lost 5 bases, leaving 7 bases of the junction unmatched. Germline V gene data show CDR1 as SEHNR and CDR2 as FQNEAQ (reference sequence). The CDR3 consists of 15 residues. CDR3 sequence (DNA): TGTGCCAGCAGCATCAGCGGGGGAGGTACAGATACGCAGTATTTT. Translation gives CASSISGGGTDTQYF.

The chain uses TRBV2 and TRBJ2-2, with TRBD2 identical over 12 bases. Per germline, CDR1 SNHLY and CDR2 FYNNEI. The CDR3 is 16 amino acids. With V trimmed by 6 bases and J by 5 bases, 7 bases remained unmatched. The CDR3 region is CASSRGLAGTTGELFF. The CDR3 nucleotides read TGTGCCAGCAGCCGCGGACTAGCGGGAACTACCGGGGAGCTGTTTTTT.

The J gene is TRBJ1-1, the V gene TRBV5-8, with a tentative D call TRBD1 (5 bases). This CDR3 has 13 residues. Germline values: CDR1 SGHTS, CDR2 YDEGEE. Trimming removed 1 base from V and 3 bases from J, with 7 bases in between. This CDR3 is CASSLQGDTEAFF. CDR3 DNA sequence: TGTGCCAGCAGCTTGCAGGGAGACACTGAAGCTTTCTTT. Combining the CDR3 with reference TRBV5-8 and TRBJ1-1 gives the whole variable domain EAGVTQSPTHLIKTRGQQATLRCSPISGHTSVYWYQQALGLGLQFLLWYDEGEERNRGNFPPRFSGRQFPNYSSELNVNALELEDSALYLCASSLQGDTEAFFGQGTRLTVV.

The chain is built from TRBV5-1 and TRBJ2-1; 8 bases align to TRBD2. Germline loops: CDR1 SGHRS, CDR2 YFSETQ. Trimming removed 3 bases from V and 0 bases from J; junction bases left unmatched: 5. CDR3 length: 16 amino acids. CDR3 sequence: CASSSERGSSYNEQFF. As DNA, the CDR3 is TGCGCCAGCAGCTCCGAGCGGGGGAGCTCCTACAATGAGCAGTTCTTC.

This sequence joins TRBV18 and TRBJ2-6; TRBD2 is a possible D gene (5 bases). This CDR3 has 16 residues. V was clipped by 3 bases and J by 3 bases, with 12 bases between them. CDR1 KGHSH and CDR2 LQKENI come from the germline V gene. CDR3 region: CASSPPGTGGANVLTF. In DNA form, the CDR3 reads TGTGCCAGCTCACCCCCGGGAACTGGTGGGGCCAACGTCCTGACTTTC.

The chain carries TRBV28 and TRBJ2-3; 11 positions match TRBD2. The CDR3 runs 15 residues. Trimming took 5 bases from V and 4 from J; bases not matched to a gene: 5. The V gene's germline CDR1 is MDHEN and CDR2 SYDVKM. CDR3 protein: CASSPSGRTPDTQYF. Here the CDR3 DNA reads TGTGCCAGCAGTCCTAGCGGGAGGACACCAGATACGCAGTATTTT. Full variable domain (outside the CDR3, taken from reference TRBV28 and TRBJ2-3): DVKVTQSSRYLVKRTGEKVFLECVQDMDHENMFWYRQDPGLGLRLIYFSYDVKMKEKGDIPEGYSVSREKKERFSLILESASTNQTSMYLCASSPSGRTPDTQYFGPGTRLTVL.

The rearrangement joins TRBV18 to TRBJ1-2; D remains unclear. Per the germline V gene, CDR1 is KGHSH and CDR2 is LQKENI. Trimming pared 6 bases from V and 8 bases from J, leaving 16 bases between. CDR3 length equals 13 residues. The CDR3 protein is CASSSLQLEGYTF. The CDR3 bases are TGTGCCAGCTCGTCGCTCCAGCTGGAAGGCTACACCTTC. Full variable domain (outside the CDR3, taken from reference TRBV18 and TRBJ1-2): NAGVMQNPRHLVRRRGQEARLRCSPMKGHSHVYWYRQLPEEGLKFMVYLQKENIIDESGMPKERFSAEFPKEGPSILRIQQVVRGDSAAYFCASSSLQLEGYTFGSGTRLTVV.

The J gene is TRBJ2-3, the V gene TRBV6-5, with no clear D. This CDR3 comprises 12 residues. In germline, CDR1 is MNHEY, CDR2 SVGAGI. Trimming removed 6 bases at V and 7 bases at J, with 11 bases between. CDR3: CASSSDLNTQYF. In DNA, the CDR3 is TGTGCCAGCAGCTCGGACCTTAATACGCAGTATTTT.

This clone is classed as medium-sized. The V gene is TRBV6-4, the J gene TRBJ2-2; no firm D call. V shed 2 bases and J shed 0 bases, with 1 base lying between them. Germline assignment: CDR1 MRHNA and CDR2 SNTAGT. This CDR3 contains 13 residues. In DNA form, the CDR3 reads TGTGCCAGCAGTGACACGAACACCGGGGAGCTGTTTTTT. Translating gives CASSDTNTGELFF.

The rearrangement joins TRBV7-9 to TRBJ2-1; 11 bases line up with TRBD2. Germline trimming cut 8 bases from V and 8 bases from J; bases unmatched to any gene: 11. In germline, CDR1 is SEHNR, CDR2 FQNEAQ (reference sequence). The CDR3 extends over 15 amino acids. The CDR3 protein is CASGPSGRNGHEQFF. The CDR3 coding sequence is TGTGCCAGCGGACCTAGCGGGAGGAACGGCCATGAGCAGTTCTTC.

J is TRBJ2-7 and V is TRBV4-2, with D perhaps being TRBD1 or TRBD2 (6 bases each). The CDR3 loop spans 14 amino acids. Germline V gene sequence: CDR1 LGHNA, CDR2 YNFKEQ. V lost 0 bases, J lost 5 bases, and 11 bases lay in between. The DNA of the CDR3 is TGTGCCAGCAGCCAAGAAACCGGGGGCGACGAGCAGTACTTC. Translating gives CASSQETGGDEQYF.

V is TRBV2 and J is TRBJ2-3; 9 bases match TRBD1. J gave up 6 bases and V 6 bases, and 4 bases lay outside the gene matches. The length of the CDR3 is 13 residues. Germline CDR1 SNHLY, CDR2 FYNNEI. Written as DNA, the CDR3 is TGTGCCAGCAGCCACAGGGGGCCGGATACGCAGTATTTT. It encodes CASSHRGPDTQYF.

The CDR3 nucleotides are TGTGCCAGCAGCCTAGAGGGTGAAAAACTGTTTTTT. Its protein product is CASSLEGEKLFF. V and J are TRBV9 and TRBJ1-4; no clear D gene. This CDR3 has 12 residues. CDR1 and CDR2 from the germline V gene are SGDLS and YYNGEE. Trimming removed 4 bases at V and 7 bases at J, with 8 bases between. The variable domain in full, completed from reference TRBV9 and TRBJ1-4, reads DSGVTQTPKHLITATGQRVTLRCSPRSGDLSVYWYQQSLDQGLQFLIQYYNGEERAKGNILERFSAQQFPDLHSELNLSSLELGDSALYFCASSLEGEKLFFGSGTQLSVL.

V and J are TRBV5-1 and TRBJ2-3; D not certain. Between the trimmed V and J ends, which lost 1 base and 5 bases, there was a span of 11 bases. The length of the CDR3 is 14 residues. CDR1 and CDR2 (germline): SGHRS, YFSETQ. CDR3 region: CASSLTSKGDTQYF. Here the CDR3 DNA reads TGCGCCAGCAGCTTGACCTCTAAGGGAGATACGCAGTATTTT. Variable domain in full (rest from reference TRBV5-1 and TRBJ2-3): KAGVTQTPRYLIKTRGQQVTLSCSPISGHRSVSWYQQTPGQGLQFLFEYFSETQRNKGNFPGRFSGRQFSNSRSEMNVSTLELGDSALYLCASSLTSKGDTQYFGPGTRLTVL.

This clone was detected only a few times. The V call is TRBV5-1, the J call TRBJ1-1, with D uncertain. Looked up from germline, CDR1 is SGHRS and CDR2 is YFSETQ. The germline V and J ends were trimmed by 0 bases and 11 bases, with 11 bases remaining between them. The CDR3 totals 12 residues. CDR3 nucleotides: TGCGCCAGCAGCTTGGGGGCAGGACGGGCTTTCTTT. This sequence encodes CASSLGAGRAFF.